A selection of T cell receptor beta chains follows, all from one sample in a study of shared clonotypes between healthy human individuals. Sequencing used immunoSEQ multiplex PCR; TCRdb keeps in-frame clones, though not all of them. This sample has 2 million to 2.5 million clones, with roughly 93% found just once. Sample: naive CD4+ T cells from PBMCs. The receptors originated from a man aged 18 to 30 in good health. Some clones in this sample may be carry-over from other donors' samples. CDR3s include the opening cysteine and the closing phenylalanine or tryptophan. D genes are given only for firm matches. Size is omitted from some rows. Given values are once, few, many or a class for expanded clones.

.,TRBJ1-1,.,TRBV7-2,CASSARGSEAFF,TGTGCCAGCAGCGCCCGCGGAAGTGAAGCTTTCTTT
.,TRBJ2-3,.,TRBV5-1,CASSLGTSVPSTDTQYF,TGCGCCAGCAGCTTGGGGACATCCGTACCTAGCACAGATACGCAGTATTTT
.,TRBJ2-5,.,TRBV27,CASSFDRYQETQYF,TGTGCCAGCAGTTTCGACAGATACCAAGAGACCCAGTACTTC
.,TRBJ1-1,.,TRBV28,CASSLNNRDFSATEAFF,TGTGCCAGCAGCTTAAACAACCGGGACTTCTCTGCCACTGAAGCTTTCTTT
.,TRBJ1-1,.,TRBV7-2,CASSLETGNTEAFF,TGTGCCAGCAGCTTAGAGACGGGGAACACTGAAGCTTTCTTT
.,TRBJ1-4,once,TRBV7-6,CASSLDRRNEKLFF,TGTGCCAGCAGCTTAGACAGGAGAAATGAAAAACTGTTTTTT
.,TRBJ1-4,once,TRBV18,CASSPVPSGNEKLFF,TGTGCCAGCTCACCGGTACCCTCGGGTAATGAAAAACTGTTTTTT
TRBD1,TRBJ1-6,once,TRBV5-4,CASSLGGTANSPLHF,TGTGCCAGCAGCTTGGGTGGGACAGCAAATTCACCCCTCCACTTT
.,TRBJ2-1,.,TRBV7-3,CASSPEGSYNEQFF,TGTGCCAGCAGCCCAGAGGGATCCTACAATGAGCAGTTCTTC
.,TRBJ2-7,.,TRBV6-1,CASSDPGTSYEQYF,TGTGCCAGCAGTGACCCAGGGACCTCCTACGAGCAGTACTTC
TRBD1,TRBJ1-1,.,TRBV2,CASSGKGGPNTEAFF,TGTGCCAGCAGTGGGAAAGGGGGCCCGAACACTGAAGCTTTCTTT
.,TRBJ1-1,few,TRBV7-8,CASSQQWNTEAFF,TGTGCCAGCAGCCAACAGTGGAACACTGAAGCTTTCTTT
.,TRBJ1-5,few,TRBV30,CAWRSGTNSNQPQHF,TGTGCCTGGAGGTCAGGGACTAATAGCAATCAGCCCCAGCATTTT
.,TRBJ2-1,.,TRBV11-3,CASSLEGDTTYNEQFF,TGTGCCAGCAGTTTAGAGGGGGACACCACCTACAATGAGCAGTTCTTC
TRBD1,TRBJ2-7,.,TRBV7-9,CASSLGTGIYEQYF,TGTGCCAGCAGCCTGGGGACAGGGATCTACGAGCAGTACTTC
TRBD2,TRBJ2-1,once,TRBV6-6,CASSYVGTSQDEQFF,TGTGCCAGCAGTTACGTGGGGACTAGCCAGGATGAGCAGTTCTTC
TRBD1,TRBJ1-1,.,TRBV18,CASSLTGQAGVTEAFF,TGTGCCAGCTCACTAACCGGACAGGCGGGGGTCACTGAAGCTTTCTTT
.,TRBJ2-2,.,TRBV6-4,CASRAINTGELFF,TGTGCCAGCAGGGCAATCAACACCGGGGAGCTGTTTTTT
TRBD2,TRBJ2-3,.,TRBV6-5,CASSYSGMKYF,TGTGCCAGCAGTTATAGCGGGATGAAGTATTTT
.,TRBJ2-4,.,TRBV27,CASSLNAKNIQYF,TGTGCCAGCAGTTTAAACGCCAAAAACATTCAGTACTTC
.,TRBJ1-4,.,TRBV5-1,CASSSRLGVGEKLFF,TGCGCCAGCAGCTCCCGGCTGGGGGTAGGTGAAAAACTGTTTTTT
TRBD2,TRBJ2-7,.,TRBV14,CASSHLTSGNPYEQYF,TGTGCCAGCAGCCATTTGACTAGCGGGAACCCCTACGAGCAGTACTTC
TRBD1,TRBJ1-5,.,TRBV28,CASSFGTVNQPQHF,TGTGCCAGCAGTTTCGGGACAGTAAATCAGCCCCAGCATTTT
.,TRBJ1-4,.,TRBV25-1,CASSPGFGEKLFF,TGTGCCAGCAGTCCGGGGTTCGGTGAAAAACTGTTTTTT
TRBD2,TRBJ2-5,.,TRBV5-1,CASSPTSGASLGETQYF,TGCGCCAGCAGCCCGACTAGCGGGGCAAGCTTGGGGGAGACCCAGTACTTC
.,TRBJ2-7,.,TRBV5-1,CASSLGLGTSSYEQYF,TGCGCCAGCAGCTTGGGGCTCGGGACAAGCTCCTACGAGCAGTACTTC
TRBD2,TRBJ2-2,.,TRBV9,CASSTRDYNTGELFF,TGTGCCAGCAGCACCCGGGACTACAACACCGGGGAGCTGTTTTTT
.,TRBJ2-4,.,TRBV4-1,CASSPSPRGESSRYF,TGCGCCAGCAGCCCAAGTCCCAGGGGGGAATCGTCCCGGTACTTC
.,TRBJ2-1,.,TRBV7-2,CASSMSYRGTSTGWQFF,TGTGCCAGCAGCATGAGTTACAGGGGGACTAGCACGGGGTGGCAGTTCTTC
TRBD2,TRBJ2-7,.,TRBV7-2,CASSLRGSLAGGESYEQYF,TGTGCCAGCAGCTTAAGGGGGAGCTTAGCGGGAGGAGAATCCTACGAGCAGTACTTC
.,TRBJ2-7,.,TRBV7-9,CASSPRGARDHEQYF,TGTGCCAGCAGCCCGAGGGGGGCCCGAGACCACGAGCAGTACTTC